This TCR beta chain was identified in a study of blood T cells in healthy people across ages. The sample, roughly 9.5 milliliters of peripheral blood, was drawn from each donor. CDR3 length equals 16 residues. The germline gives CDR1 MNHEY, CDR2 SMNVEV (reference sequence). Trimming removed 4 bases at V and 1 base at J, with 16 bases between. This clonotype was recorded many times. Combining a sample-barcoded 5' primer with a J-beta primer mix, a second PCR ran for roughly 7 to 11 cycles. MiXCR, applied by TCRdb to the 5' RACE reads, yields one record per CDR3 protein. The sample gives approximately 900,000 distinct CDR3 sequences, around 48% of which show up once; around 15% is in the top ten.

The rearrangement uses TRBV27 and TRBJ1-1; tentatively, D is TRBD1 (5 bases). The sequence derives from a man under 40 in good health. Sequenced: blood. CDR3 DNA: TGTGCCAGCAGTTCTAGGCGGGGGTTGGGGAACACTGAAGCTTTCTTT. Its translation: CASSSRRGLGNTEAFF.